This T cell receptor (beta chain) derives from a study of CXCR3 chemokines and chemotherapy response in bladder cancer. The germline CDR1 and CDR2 sequences are MNHEY and SVGAGI. Between the trimmed V and J ends, which lost 6 bases and 1 base, there was a span of 16 bases. The CDR3 is 16 amino acids. The table lists this clonotype with many counts. TCRdb itself ran the PCR reads through MiXCR, one entry per CDR3 protein. The sample consists of around 13,000 distinct CDR3 sequences, around 11% of them appearing once. Sample collection occurred from a patient whose treatment included neoadjuvant chemotherapy. This chain joins TRBV6-5 and TRBJ1-3; D ambiguous. The source of this sequence is a human donor with bladder cancer that did not respond to neoadjuvant chemotherapy. CDR3 in DNA: TGTGCCAGCAGCCCATATGTGGGAGAATCTGGAAACACCATATATTTT. The encoded protein is CASSPYVGESGNTIYF.